The 27 T cell receptor beta chains given below trace back to one sample, sequenced in a study of identical twins. TCRdb called the 5' RACE reads again in MiXCR, with one record for every CDR3 protein. In the table there are about 700,000 distinct CDR3 sequences, roughly 8% of which are singletons. The same specimen was also included in a second study, on yellow fever vaccine responses in identical twins.

Specimen: PBMCs. These receptor sequences come from a woman between 18 and 29 years old in good health.

This clonotype has a handful of counts. This chain links TRBV15 with TRBJ2-5, with a tentative D call TRBD1 (5 bases). The CDR3 covers 17 residues. From germline, CDR1 is LNHNV and CDR2 YYDKDF (reference sequence). V was shortened by 2 bases and J by 0 bases, with 16 bases between the two germline ends. The CDR3 DNA follows: TGTGCCACCAGCAGAACTACTGGATGGACAAACCAAGAGACCCAGTACTTC. This translates into CATSRTTGWTNQETQYF. The complete variable domain, with remaining parts taken from reference TRBV15 and TRBJ2-5, reads DAMVIQNPRYQVTQFGKPVTLSCSQTLNHNVMYWYQQKSSQAPKLLFHYYDKDFNNEADTPDNFQSRRPNTSFCFLDIRSPGLGDTAMYLCATSRTTGWTNQETQYFGPGTRLLVL.

This clonotype was seen only a few times. This chain uses TRBV4-3 with TRBJ2-7; TRBD1 aligns across 7 bases. Germline assignment: CDR1 LGHNA and CDR2 YSLEER. The V segment lost 0 bases and the J segment 3 bases; nucleotides outside the gene matches: 8. The CDR3 spans 16 residues. The CDR3 loop is CASSQDHGTEGYEQYF. CDR3 nucleotide sequence: TGCGCCAGCAGCCAAGATCACGGGACAGAAGGCTACGAGCAGTACTTC.

V is TRBV6-5 and J is TRBJ2-3; 7 nucleotides line up with TRBD2. CDR1 and CDR2 (germline): MNHEY, SVGAGI. Trimming at V came to 3 bases and at J to 4 bases, leaving 16 bases not matched to a gene. The CDR3 runs to 18 residues. CDR3 region: CASSYGRASGLGADTQYF. The CDR3 bases are TGTGCCAGCAGTTATGGGAGGGCTAGCGGCCTGGGGGCAGATACGCAGTATTTT.

V and J are TRBV7-9 and TRBJ2-3; TRBD2 matches 9 bases. J lost 2 bases, V lost 0 bases, and 3 bases had no gene match. Germline V gene sequence: CDR1 SEHNR, CDR2 FQNEAQ (reference sequence). This CDR3 region has 16 residues. CDR3 protein: CASSLAGLAPTDTQYF. DNA for the CDR3: TGTGCCAGCAGCTTAGCCGGACTAGCGCCCACAGATACGCAGTATTTT. The whole variable domain, filled in from reference TRBV7-9 and TRBJ2-3, reads DTGVSQNPRHKITKRGQNVTFRCDPISEHNRLYWYRQTLGQGPEFLTYFQNEAQLEKSRLLSDRFSAERPKGSFSTLEIQRTEQGDSAMYLCASSLAGLAPTDTQYFGPGTRLTVL.

This clonotype was recorded a few times. The chain links TRBV18 to TRBJ2-7; either TRBD1 or TRBD2 may supply D (8 bases each). The CDR3 spans 17 residues. Between the trimmed V and J ends, which lost 3 bases and 3 bases, there was a span of 21 bases. Germline values: CDR1 KGHSH, CDR2 LQKENI. DNA of the CDR3: TGTGCCAGCTCACCGGACAGGGATAGCGGGAAACGCTACGAGCAGTACTTC. Protein: CASSPDRDSGKRYEQYF. The complete variable domain, with remaining parts taken from reference TRBV18 and TRBJ2-7, reads NAGVMQNPRHLVRRRGQEARLRCSPMKGHSHVYWYRQLPEEGLKFMVYLQKENIIDESGMPKERFSAEFPKEGPSILRIQQVVRGDSAAYFCASSPDRDSGKRYEQYFGPGTRLTVT.

This clonotype was counted a few times. This chain uses TRBV7-2 with TRBJ2-1; D not certain. V lost 1 base and J lost 1, with 11 bases in between. CDR3 length: 16 amino acids. The germline CDR1 and CDR2 sequences are SGHTA and FQGNSA. CDR3: CASSLVGITSYNEQFF. In nucleotides, the CDR3 is TGTGCCAGCAGCTTAGTTGGGATAACGTCCTACAATGAGCAGTTCTTC.

This clonotype was observed a handful of times. The chain recombines TRBV29-1 with TRBJ2-7, with a weak D call TRBD1 (6 bases). The CDR3 extends over 14 amino acids. CDR1 and CDR2 from the germline V gene are SQVTM and ANQGSEA. Trimming took off 0 bases at V and 7 bases at J, with 16 bases between the two ends. CDR3 sequence (DNA): TGCAGCGTTGAAGATCTGGGCCAGGGGAGAGAGCAGTACTTC. It codes for CSVEDLGQGREQYF.

The chain uses TRBV7-2 and TRBJ2-1, with 8 bases aligning to TRBD2. V was pared by 5 bases and J by 7 bases, with 10 bases of the junction left unmatched. The CDR3 covers 15 residues. Germline V gene data show CDR1 as SGHTA and CDR2 as FQGNSA. This chain's CDR3 is CASSIPPSGSNEQFF. The DNA of the CDR3 is TGTGCCAGCAGCATACCACCTAGCGGGTCTAATGAGCAGTTCTTC.

This clonotype came up a few times. V gene TRBV6-1 combines with J gene TRBJ2-1, with 7 nucleotides matching TRBD2. The germline gives CDR1 MNHNS, CDR2 SASEGT. This CDR3 has 17 residues. The V and J ends lost 8 bases and 5 bases, in that order; junction bases with no gene match: 18. CDR3 nucleotide sequence: TGTGCCAGCCGGGCCTGGGTAGCGGGCACAGACGACAATGAGCAGTTCTTC. It translates to CASRAWVAGTDDNEQFF.

The chain has TRBV6-1 and TRBJ1-3; D might be TRBD1 (6 bases). Looked up from germline, CDR1 is MNHNS and CDR2 is SASEGT. The CDR3 sequence is 17 residues long. V was cut by 0 bases and J by 4 bases, with 16 bases left in between. CDR3 coding DNA: TGTGCCAGCAGTGAAGCGCTTCTCCGAGGGGGAGGAAACACCATATATTTT. Translating gives CASSEALLRGGGNTIYF.

This clonotype was picked up a small number of times. This rearrangement joins TRBV7-9 to TRBJ2-5; a weak D match, TRBD1 (5 bases). In germline, CDR1 is SEHNR, CDR2 FQNEAQ (reference sequence). The CDR3 sequence is 16 residues long. V lost 5 bases, J lost 1 base, and 17 bases lay in between. The CDR3, as DNA: TGTGCCAGCAGCCCTACAGGTGCACCTGTCCAAGAGACCCAGTACTTC. Its translation: CASSPTGAPVQETQYF.

This clonotype was counted at least ten times. V usage is TRBV24-1 and J usage is TRBJ2-2; perhaps TRBD2 as D (5 bases). Germline V gives CDR1 KGHDR, CDR2 SFDVKD. The CDR3 extends over 15 amino acids. Trimming removed 6 bases from V and 1 base from J, with 11 bases in between. The CDR3 loop is CATSPSEGNTGELFF. The CDR3 DNA reads TGTGCCACCAGTCCGTCTGAGGGGAACACCGGGGAGCTGTTTTTT.

In this sample, this clonotype turned up many times. The chain has TRBV10-3 and TRBJ2-1; D is unresolved. V was pared by 4 bases and J by 3 bases, with 13 bases between. Per germline, CDR1 ENHRY and CDR2 SYGVKD. The CDR3 contains 15 residues. The CDR3 sequence: CAISGVGQFYNEQFF. CDR3 bases: TGTGCCATCAGTGGGGTAGGGCAATTCTACAATGAGCAGTTCTTC.

The gene calls are TRBV7-2 and TRBJ2-7; D unresolved. CDR1 is SGHTA and CDR2 is FQGNSA in the germline V gene. The CDR3 is made up of 13 amino acids. Between the trimmed V and J ends, which lost 4 bases and 5 bases, there was a span of 12 bases. CDR3: CASSSVPVNEQYF. The CDR3 DNA sequence: TGTGCCAGCAGCTCCGTACCCGTAAACGAGCAGTACTTC.

The rearrangement links TRBV18 to TRBJ2-1, with TRBD1 identical over 8 bases. Germline values: CDR1 KGHSH, CDR2 LQKENI. Unmatched junction bases numbered 3, after V lost 5 bases and J lost 3 bases. The CDR3 sequence is 14 residues long. The chain's CDR3 is CASSIGQGYNEQFF. Here the CDR3 DNA reads TGTGCCAGCTCAATCGGACAGGGCTACAATGAGCAGTTCTTC.

The V gene is TRBV6-1, the J gene TRBJ2-1, with 8 bases that match TRBD2. Losses at the gene ends were 5 bases for V and 3 bases for J; bases not matched to a gene: 3. This CDR3 spans 14 amino acids. CDR1 and CDR2 from the germline V gene are MNHNS and SASEGT. As DNA, the CDR3 is TGTGCCAGCAGTATAGCGGGATTCTACAATGAGCAGTTCTTC. Amino acids: CASSIAGFYNEQFF.

The genes are TRBV3-1 and TRBJ2-7; D remains unclear. The germline V gene encodes CDR1 LGHDT and CDR2 YNNKEL (reference sequence). Trimming removed 2 bases at V and 7 bases at J, with 12 bases between. This CDR3 contains 13 residues. CDR3 sequence (DNA): TGTGCCAGCAGCCAATCTTTTCTAGGGGAGCAGTACTTC. Translated, it gives CASSQSFLGEQYF.

There are many counts of this clonotype. The V and J genes are TRBV12-3 or TRBV12-4 and TRBJ1-6, with TRBD1 matching over 9 bases. The CDR3 contains 14 residues. Trimming cost V 5 bases and J 10 bases; bases outside gene matches: 6. This CDR3 is CASSLTGGASPLHF. The CDR3 region has the DNA TGTGCCAGCAGTCTGACAGGGGGGGCATCACCCCTCCACTTT.

The rearrangement uses TRBV12-3 or TRBV12-4 and TRBJ2-3, with D maybe TRBD1 (6 bases). V lost 5 bases, J lost 2 bases, and 11 bases lay in between. The CDR3 loop spans 14 amino acids. Here the CDR3 reads CASSDQGFTDTQYF. The CDR3 nucleotides are TGTGCCAGCAGTGACCAGGGGTTCACAGATACGCAGTATTTT.

This clonotype has more than one count but fewer than ten. This sequence joins TRBV7-2 and TRBJ2-6, with no clear D. Germline assignment: CDR1 SGHTA and CDR2 FQGNSA. Trimming took 1 base from V and 1 from J, leaving 20 bases between them. This CDR3 is 20 amino acids long. The CDR3 loop is CASSLVQARWIRSGANVLTF. The DNA for the CDR3 is TGTGCCAGCAGCTTAGTGCAGGCACGCTGGATTCGATCTGGGGCCAACGTCCTGACTTTC.

Only a few counts were recorded for this clonotype. V and J are TRBV20-1 and TRBJ2-5, with 13 nucleotides matching TRBD2. J gave up 2 bases and V 6 bases, and 6 bases lay outside the gene matches. The CDR3 has 15 amino acids. Per the germline V gene, CDR1 is DFQATT and CDR2 is SNEGSKA (reference sequence). CDR3 sequence (DNA): TGCAGTGCGGACCGGACTAGCGGGGGACAAGAGACCCAGTACTTC. This codes for CSADRTSGGQETQYF.

This clonotype was picked up a small number of times. The DNA of the CDR3 is TGTGCCAGCAGTGAGAGGGCACAGTACTTC. Protein product: CASSERAQYF. The gene calls are TRBV6-1 and TRBJ2-7, with a possible D match to TRBD2 (5 bases). CDR3 length equals 10 residues. V was pared by 3 bases and J by 10 bases, with 7 bases between. CDR1 MNHNS and CDR2 SASEGT come from the germline V gene.

This clonotype was seen at least ten times. The chain couples TRBV18 to TRBJ2-1, with D perhaps matching TRBD1 (5 bases). Germline CDR1 and CDR2: KGHSH and LQKENI. The CDR3 totals 15 residues. V shed 2 bases and J shed 0 bases, with 8 bases lying between them. The DNA of the CDR3 is TGTGCCAGCTCACCAGACGACAGCTCCTACAATGAGCAGTTCTTC. It yields the protein CASSPDDSSYNEQFF.

This rearrangement joins TRBV20-1 to TRBJ2-7; 8 nucleotides match TRBD2. The CDR3 length is 15 residues. V gave up 1 base and J gave up 6 bases; unmatched junction bases: 11. The germline CDR1 and CDR2 sequences are DFQATT and SNEGSKA (reference sequence). CDR3 sequence reads: CSARALAEFRPEQYF. CDR3 nucleotide sequence: TGCAGTGCTAGAGCACTAGCGGAATTCCGGCCCGAGCAGTACTTC.

The V gene is TRBV12-3 or TRBV12-4, the J gene TRBJ2-7; a weak D match, TRBD1 (6 bases). V was cut by 11 bases and J by 9 bases, with 17 bases left in between. This CDR3 is built from 11 residues. CDR3 loop: CAEKGVPVQYF. The CDR3 nucleotides read TGTGCCGAAAAGGGGGTGCCAGTGCAGTACTTC.

In its sample, this clonotype was seen many times. The V and J genes are TRBV5-1 and TRBJ1-5; D might be TRBD1 (5 bases). This CDR3 has 14 amino acids. Trimming shortened V by 0 bases and J by 7 bases, and 11 bases separated the two germline ends. Germline CDR1 and CDR2: SGHRS and YFSETQ. The chain's CDR3 is CASSLGGEGQPQHF. In DNA form, the CDR3 reads TGCGCCAGCAGCTTGGGGGGGGAAGGCCAGCCCCAGCATTTT. The whole variable domain, filled in from reference TRBV5-1 and TRBJ1-5, reads KAGVTQTPRYLIKTRGQQVTLSCSPISGHRSVSWYQQTPGQGLQFLFEYFSETQRNKGNFPGRFSGRQFSNSRSEMNVSTLELGDSALYLCASSLGGEGQPQHFGDGTRLSIL.

This clonotype was picked up many times. This chain connects TRBV29-1 to TRBJ2-1, with 12 bases identical to TRBD2. The V gene end was trimmed by 2 bases and the J gene end by 7 bases; junction bases not matched to a gene: 3. Germline-derived CDR1 and CDR2 are SQVTM and ANQGSEA. This CDR3 comprises 14 residues. The CDR3 sequence: CSVELAGGVNEQFF. Written as DNA, the CDR3 is TGCAGCGTTGAACTAGCGGGAGGGGTGAATGAGCAGTTCTTC.